This T cell receptor beta chain was recorded in a study of blood T cell repertoires in COVID-19. The overall study: Samples of COVID-19 (acute and convalescent) were obtained from the United States, Italy and Spain. PBMCs, B-cell-depleted T cells, or T cells were the source of the cDNA or gDNA that made up the material.

TCRdb keeps only in-frame clones here, not all; method: immunoSEQ multiplex PCR. The table records 40,000 to 50,000 clones, about 85% of them present only once. Germline-derived CDR1 and CDR2 are MDHEN and SYDVKM. This CDR3 is 15 amino acids long. V was pared by 7 bases and J by 5 bases, with 11 bases of the junction left unmatched. This receptor was taken from a human donor in a cohort sampled during active COVID-19. The sequencing sample was made of peripheral blood. The chain joins TRBV28 to TRBJ1-5, with 7 bases identical to TRBD1. The CDR3 reads CASMTGQSPYQPQHF. In DNA form, the CDR3 reads TGTGCCAGCATGACGGGACAGAGCCCCTATCAGCCCCAGCATTTT.